This record covers a single T cell receptor beta chain. The data are from a study of control samples from healthy donors and cancer patients. Sequencing used immunoSEQ multiplex PCR; TCRdb keeps in-frame clones, though not all of them. Among tens of thousands of clones listed, around 79% were seen once. The ends were cut back, 3 bases at V and 5 bases at J, with 10 bases in the middle. The CDR3 has 13 amino acids. The chain is built from TRBV12-3 or TRBV12-4 and TRBJ1-2; D gene ambiguous. The material sequenced was PBMCs. This receptor was identified in a man between 60 and 75 years old with head and neck cancer. The CDR3 sequence is CASSFEPQYGYTF. The CDR3 region has the DNA TGTGCCAGCAGTTTTGAGCCCCAATATGGCTACACCTTC.